This T cell receptor beta chain was found in a study of cytomegalovirus exposure and HLA in healthy donors. Study findings and constraints: Within an earlier analysis, most TCR beta V segments proved productive either about 87% or about 30% of the time.

The PCR had 60 Vbeta and 13 Jbeta primers. Profiled with immunoSEQ multiplex PCR; TCRdb holds only in-frame clones, not every one. There are 95,000 to 150,000 clones in the sample; 17% occur only once, and less than 3.5% lies in the top ten. This clone was counted a few times. The antigen is unknown. The CDR3 consists of 15 residues. With V trimmed by 9 bases and J by 2 bases, 10 bases remained unmatched. The germline gives CDR1 MDHEN, CDR2 SYDVKM. V usage is TRBV28 and J usage is TRBJ2-5, with 9 bases matching TRBD1. This TCR was recovered from a female donor in good health and CMV-seropositive. The specimen sequenced was PBMCs. CDR3 protein: CASVPGQGTQETQYF. CDR3 nucleotides: TGTGCCAGTGTTCCGGGACAGGGCACACAAGAGACCCAGTACTTC.